This T cell receptor (beta chain) was sequenced during a study of blood T cell repertoires in COVID-19. Across the study: The samples span acute and convalescent COVID-19 from the United States, Italy and Spain. Sample material is recorded as cDNA or gDNA derived from T cells, B-cell-depleted T cells, or PBMCs.

V was pared by 0 bases and J by 3 bases, with 9 bases between. Germline V gene lookup returns CDR1 SGHRS and CDR2 YFSETQ. CDR3 size: 14 residues. Authors' methods: Amplifying reference gene primers gave estimates of nucleated cell counts. Assay used: immunoSEQ multiplex PCR; TCRdb lists only in-frame clones, some missing. V and J calls and clone size are given by that table; D and trimming were obtained from the DNA. The sample holds 200,000 to 300,000 clones; 85% to 90% are singletons and the top ten take 3.7%. The source of this sequence is a woman in her thirties or forties with acute or convalescent COVID-19. The chain carries TRBV5-1 and TRBJ1-2; no definite D call. Sequencing input: peripheral blood. For the CDR3, the DNA is TGCGCCAGCAGCTTGGGCCGGACTTACTATGGCTACACCTTC. Amino acids: CASSLGRTYYGYTF. Based on the CDR3 plus reference TRBV5-1 and TRBJ1-2, the full variable domain is KAGVTQTPRYLIKTRGQQVTLSCSPISGHRSVSWYQQTPGQGLQFLFEYFSETQRNKGNFPGRFSGRQFSNSRSEMNVSTLELGDSALYLCASSLGRTYYGYTFGSGTRLTVV.